The entry below describes one T cell receptor beta chain. Its antigen is unidentified. The CDR3 extends over 13 amino acids. Trimming took 6 bases from V and 8 from J, leaving 16 bases between them. CDR1 MNHNY and CDR2 SVGAGI come from the germline V gene (reference sequence). Only in-frame clones appear in the TCRdb table, and some are missing; sequencing was by immunoSEQ multiplex PCR. The data contain about 82,000 clones, 85% of them seen just once; the ten biggest clones take up 0.2% to 0.25%. This entry is derived from a study of OX40 agonist ivuxolimab in advanced cancers. The study's findings and limits: CD8+ T cells averaged more expanded clones than CD4+.

Patients with autoimmune history or systemic immunosuppression were excluded. Blood specimens came from baseline, cycle 4 day 1, and cycle 7 day 1. Here the sequenced sample was CD4+ or CD8+ T cells sorted from blood, taken in a trial of the OX40 agonist ivuxolimab. This receptor was obtained from an adult with an advanced solid tumor such as melanoma, head and neck, liver or kidney cancer. The genes are TRBV6-6 and TRBJ1-2; D gene ambiguous. As DNA, the CDR3 is TGTGCCAGCAGCCCCGGGCCTGTCGGGGGCTACACCTTC. It yields the protein CASSPGPVGGYTF.